Presented here are 30 T cell receptor beta chains from one specimen sequenced in a study of neoadjuvant nivolumab and ipilimumab in lung cancer. The protocol was immunoSEQ multiplex PCR, while the TCRdb copy is restricted to in-frame clones and leaves out a portion. The table records around 13,000 clones, under 70% of them present only once. Sequencing was performed on peripheral blood, taken after neoadjuvant nivolumab, alone or with ipilimumab, at or shortly before surgery. The receptors come from an adult with non-small cell lung cancer.

The V and J genes are TRBV15 and TRBJ2-3, with D uncertain. V shed 1 base and J shed 2 bases, with 7 bases lying between them. The length of the CDR3 is 14 residues. Germline V gives CDR1 LNHNV, CDR2 YYDKDF (reference sequence). The CDR3 loop reads CATSRVYSTDTQYF. Here the CDR3 DNA reads TGTGCCACCAGCAGAGTGTACTCCACAGATACGCAGTATTTT.

This sequence joins TRBV5-6 and TRBJ1-4, with 8 bases identical to TRBD1. There are 14 residues in the CDR3. CDR1 and CDR2 (germline): SGHDT, YYEEEE. Trimming removed 2 bases from V and 8 bases from J; junction bases left unmatched: 5. CDR3 amino acids: CASSFGTGGEKLFF. DNA for the CDR3: TGTGCCAGCAGCTTCGGGACAGGAGGAGAAAAACTGTTTTTT.

The rearrangement joins TRBV2 to TRBJ2-7; 10 nucleotides match TRBD2. This CDR3 is built from 14 residues. J gave up 5 bases and V 3 bases, and 4 bases lay outside the gene matches. CDR1 is SNHLY, CDR2 FYNNEI, per germline. The CDR3 sequence is CASSEEAGGDEQYF. The CDR3 nucleotides are TGTGCCAGCAGTGAGGAAGCGGGAGGGGACGAGCAGTACTTC.

CDR3 DNA: TGTGCCAGCAGCTTAGAGACCCCAGCCAACTATGGCTACACCTTC. This encodes CASSLETPANYGYTF. This rearrangement joins TRBV7-9 to TRBJ1-2; no clear D. Germline V gene lookup returns CDR1 SEHNR and CDR2 FQNEAQ (reference sequence). There are 15 residues in the CDR3. Trimming took off 1 base at V and 2 bases at J, with 11 bases between the two ends.

The V gene is TRBV20-1, the J gene TRBJ2-7, with D hard to call. This CDR3 is built from 11 residues. Germline V CDR1 and CDR2: DFQATT, SNEGSKA (reference sequence). The V end lost 4 bases, the J end lost 1 base, and 5 bases lay between the germline ends. Here the CDR3 reads CSAIFSYEQYF. In DNA form, the CDR3 reads TGCAGTGCTATCTTTTCCTACGAGCAGTACTTC.

The V call is TRBV5-1, the J call TRBJ2-1; 8 bases line up with TRBD2. The CDR3 loop spans 15 amino acids. Germline loops: CDR1 SGHRS, CDR2 YFSETQ. The J segment lost 8 bases and the V segment lost 0 bases, leaving 7 bases of the junction unmatched. The CDR3 DNA follows: TGCGCCAGCAGCTTGGGACTAGCGAGAGAGGATGAGCAGTTCTTC. This gives the protein CASSLGLAREDEQFF.

The chain carries TRBV20-1 and TRBJ1-1; weak D call: TRBD1 (6 bases). The CDR3 runs to 11 residues. The V and J ends lost 4 bases and 11 bases respectively, with 14 bases between them. Per germline, CDR1 DFQATT and CDR2 SNEGSKA (reference sequence). CDR3 protein: CSAMVGHGAFF. Here the CDR3 DNA reads TGCAGTGCTATGGTGGGACATGGGGCTTTCTTT.

The chain carries TRBV1 and TRBJ2-1; whether TRBD2, the table's D call, matches the DNA was not checked. TRBV1 is tagged as a pseudogene. The CDR3 runs 19 residues. CDR3 coding DNA: TGCACCAGCAGCCCCAGGGACAGGGGGGGACTAGCGGACCTCAATGAGCAGTTCTTC. Translating it yields CTSSPRDRGGLADLNEQFF.

This sequence joins TRBV29-1 and TRBJ2-7, with D possibly being TRBD1 (5 bases). Germline-derived CDR1 and CDR2 are SQVTM and ANQGSEA. The CDR3 sequence is 12 residues long. Trimming left V 6 bases short and J 3 bases short, with 12 bases between. This CDR3 is CSVMKDNYEQYF. The CDR3 DNA reads TGCAGCGTCATGAAGGACAACTACGAGCAGTACTTC.

The V and J genes are TRBV29-1 and TRBJ1-1; D unresolved. The CDR3 is made up of 11 amino acids. V was pared by 0 bases and J by 6 bases, with 5 bases between. Per the germline V gene, CDR1 is SQVTM and CDR2 is ANQGSEA. Here the CDR3 DNA reads TGCAGCGTTGAAGACTCAGCTGAAGCTTTCTTT. This codes for CSVEDSAEAFF.

The genes are TRBV9 and TRBJ2-6; D might be TRBD1 or TRBD2, each matching 5 bases. V was pared by 3 bases and J by 0 bases, with 10 bases between. The CDR3 is made up of 16 amino acids. Looked up from germline, CDR1 is SGDLS and CDR2 is YYNGEE. CDR3 in DNA: TGTGCCAGCAGCGGGGGACGGAGCTCTGGGGCCAACGTCCTGACTTTC. Amino acids: CASSGGRSSGANVLTF.

About this clone: At one end the junction does not follow the germline gene, possibly because of a read error. This chain connects TRBV18 to TRBJ1-2; D is undetermined. Germline values: CDR1 KGHSH, CDR2 LQKENI. There are 12 residues in the CDR3. The CDR3 DNA sequence: TGTGCCACCTCAGGCCTTAACTATGGCTACACCTTC. Translated, it gives CATSGLNYGYTF.

This chain connects TRBV5-6 to TRBJ2-7, with 10 bases identical to TRBD2. Germline CDR1 reads SGHDT; CDR2 reads YYEEEE. Trimming removed 4 bases from V and 4 bases from J; junction bases left unmatched: 17. CDR3 length: 18 residues. CDR3 DNA: TGTGCCAGCAGCCCCCTAGCGGGAGTCTATATCGGTCGGTACGAGCAGTACTTC. As protein: CASSPLAGVYIGRYEQYF. The entire variable domain, with the rest obtained from reference TRBV5-6 and TRBJ2-7, is as follows: DAGVTQSPTHLIKTRGQQVTLRCSPKSGHDTVSWYQQALGQGPQFIFQYYEEEERQRGNFPDRFSGHQFPNYSSELNVNALLLGDSALYLCASSPLAGVYIGRYEQYFGPGTRLTVT.

This clone was seen only once. V gene TRBV5-1 combines with J gene TRBJ2-7; tentatively, D is TRBD1 or TRBD2 (6 bases each). Trimming shortened V by 4 bases and J by 5 bases, and 16 bases separated the two germline ends. Germline loops: CDR1 SGHRS, CDR2 YFSETQ. The CDR3 loop spans 14 amino acids. For the CDR3, the DNA is TGCGCCAGCAGCCAAAGGGGGGTGGTCCACGAGCAGTACTTC. Its translation is CASSQRGVVHEQYF.

V usage is TRBV30 and J usage is TRBJ1-2; tentative D call: TRBD1 (6 bases). This CDR3 spans 13 amino acids. The germline V and J ends were trimmed by 2 bases and 5 bases, with 12 bases remaining between them. The germline V gene encodes CDR1 GTSNPN and CDR2 SVGIG (reference sequence). CDR3 nucleotides: TGTGCCTGGAGTTTGGACAGATTATATGGCTACACCTTC. Protein: CAWSLDRLYGYTF.

The CDR3 nucleotides read TGTGCCAGTAGCCTCACGGTAGGAGCGAGGAGCGAGCAGTACTTC. Translating gives CASSLTVGARSEQYF. This rearrangement joins TRBV19 to TRBJ2-7; D is ambiguous. Germline-derived CDR1 and CDR2 are LNHDA and SQIVND (reference sequence). Trimming shortened V by 6 bases and J by 6 bases, and 21 bases separated the two germline ends. The length of the CDR3 is 15 residues.

This clone came up a few times. This chain joins TRBV2 and TRBJ1-1, with D possibly TRBD1 on 6 matching bases. Germline CDR1 is SNHLY and CDR2 is FYNNEI. Trimming took 6 bases from V and 9 from J, leaving 11 bases between them. The CDR3 runs to 11 residues. The CDR3 protein is CASSPGAQAFF. As DNA, the CDR3 is TGTGCCAGCAGCCCGGGGGCTCAAGCTTTCTTT.

The rearrangement joins TRBV5-5 to TRBJ2-3; 8 bases agree with TRBD1. This CDR3 is built from 15 residues. The junction had 6 bases not matched to a gene; V was cut back by 0 bases and J by 6 bases. Germline V gene sequence: CDR1 SGHKS, CDR2 YYEKEE (reference sequence). The CDR3 bases are TGTGCCAGCAGCTTGGGTGGGACAGGACAGGATACGCAGTATTTT. It specifies CASSLGGTGQDTQYF.

This rearrangement joins TRBV5-1 to TRBJ2-5; D might be TRBD2 (6 bases). The CDR3 has 16 residues. Looked up from germline, CDR1 is SGHRS and CDR2 is YFSETQ. V was pared by 3 bases and J by 4 bases, with 19 bases between. The CDR3 nucleotides are TGCGCCAGCAGCTCTTCGCCGGGAGTCCTCCCAGAGACCCAGTACTTC. The encoded protein is CASSSSPGVLPETQYF.

The chain links TRBV6-5 to TRBJ2-5; no reliable D call. CDR1 MNHEY and CDR2 SVGAGI come from the germline V gene. V lost 4 bases and J 5 bases, leaving 20 bases between the germline ends. The CDR3 spans 16 residues. CDR3 coding DNA: TGTGCCAGCAGTTCCCCCCTGCCAGGCCGCGAGGAGACCCAGTACTTC. This translates into CASSSPLPGREETQYF.

The rearrangement uses TRBV18 and TRBJ2-7, with TRBD1 matching 8 bases. The trim removed 3 bases at V and 0 bases at J, leaving 4 bases unmatched. This CDR3 comprises 15 residues. Germline loops: CDR1 KGHSH, CDR2 LQKENI. CDR3 amino acids: CASSPGQADSYEQYF. The CDR3 region has the DNA TGTGCCAGCTCACCGGGACAGGCTGACTCCTACGAGCAGTACTTC.

The chain links TRBV5-1 to TRBJ1-2, with 12 bases matching TRBD1. CDR3 length: 16 residues. V shed 8 bases, J shed 3 bases, and the junction held 11 bases outside the gene matches. Germline loops: CDR1 SGHRS, CDR2 YFSETQ. In DNA, the CDR3 is TGCGCCAGTAGGGACAGGGGGCTTGCTGGCGACTATGGCTACACCTTC. It yields the protein CASRDRGLAGDYGYTF.

The rearrangement uses TRBV11-2 and TRBJ1-2; tentatively, D is TRBD1 (6 bases). The CDR3 sequence is 12 residues long. Germline-derived CDR1 and CDR2 are SGHAT and FQNNGV. Deletions cut 4 bases from V and 5 bases from J, with 8 bases between. CDR3 coding DNA: TGTGCCAGCAGCTCGGGGGCATATGGCTACACCTTC. As protein: CASSSGAYGYTF.

The CDR3 DNA sequence: TGCGCCAGCAGCCCCCAGGGGGACGAGCAGTACTTC. It specifies CASSPQGDEQYF. The rearrangement links TRBV5-1 to TRBJ2-7, with 7 nucleotides matching TRBD1. In germline, CDR1 is SGHRS, CDR2 YFSETQ. The V gene end was trimmed by 4 bases and the J gene end by 5 bases; junction bases not matched to a gene: 3. The CDR3 consists of 12 residues.

The chain recombines TRBV5-1 with TRBJ1-2; 9 bases map to TRBD1. V trimming: 3 bases; J trimming: 6 bases; junction bases outside the gene matches: 12. The CDR3 runs to 16 residues. The germline gives CDR1 SGHRS, CDR2 YFSETQ. CDR3: CASSWQGQGGGDGYTF. The CDR3, as DNA: TGCGCCAGCAGCTGGCAGGGACAGGGAGGGGGCGATGGCTACACCTTC.

The J gene is TRBJ2-7, the V gene TRBV5-1, with 8 bases matching TRBD2. With 0 bases clipped from V and 2 bases from J, the junction kept 4 bases outside the gene matches. The germline V gene has CDR1 SGHRS and CDR2 YFSETQ. This CDR3 is 15 amino acids long. CDR3 coding DNA: TGCGCCAGCAGCTTGGGTAGCGGGGCCCCCTACGAGCAGTACTTC. It translates to CASSLGSGAPYEQYF.

The chain joins TRBV30 to TRBJ2-7; no reliable D call. The CDR3 spans 15 residues. CDR1 is GTSNPN and CDR2 is SVGIG in the germline V gene (reference sequence). The V and J ends lost 0 bases and 1 base respectively, with 13 bases between them. In nucleotides, the CDR3 is TGTGCCTGGAGTGTGGGCTCGGATGAATCCTACGAGCAGTACTTC. As protein: CAWSVGSDESYEQYF.

V is TRBV4-1 and J is TRBJ1-1; possibly TRBD1 for D (5 bases). Per the germline V gene, CDR1 is MGHRA and CDR2 is YSYEKL. The ends were cut back, 4 bases at V and 0 bases at J, with 12 bases in the middle. The CDR3 spans 15 residues. The CDR3 DNA sequence: TGCGCCAGCAGCCGGATGGGGACGGTGAACACTGAAGCTTTCTTT. It encodes CASSRMGTVNTEAFF.

V and J are TRBV5-4 and TRBJ1-2; TRBD1 matches at 7 bases. Germline trimming cut 2 bases from V and 0 bases from J; bases unmatched to any gene: 4. The CDR3 extends over 15 amino acids. Per the germline V gene, CDR1 is SGHNT and CDR2 is YYREEE (reference sequence). The CDR3 protein is CASSFWDRANYGYTF. The CDR3 DNA reads as TGTGCCAGCAGCTTTTGGGACAGAGCTAACTATGGCTACACCTTC.

The chain recombines TRBV18 with TRBJ1-1; possibly TRBD1 for D (5 bases). Germline V gene sequence: CDR1 KGHSH, CDR2 LQKENI. This CDR3 is 16 amino acids long. Trimming took 2 bases from V and 5 from J, leaving 18 bases between them. CDR3 DNA: TGTGCCAGCTCACCAAAGGGGCCCACCGGGGGGACTGAAGCTTTCTTT. This encodes CASSPKGPTGGTEAFF.